This T cell receptor beta chain came from a study of blood T cell repertoires in COVID-19. The wider study: Collection of acute and convalescent COVID-19 samples took place in the United States, Italy and Spain. In each case, the material was cDNA or gDNA derived from T cells, B-cell-depleted T cells, or PBMCs.

CDR3 size: 13 residues. The J segment lost 8 bases and the V segment lost 4 bases, leaving 7 bases of the junction unmatched. Germline values: CDR1 SGHDT, CDR2 YYEEEE. How the authors handled the data: Nucleated cell number was recorded as an estimate derived from reference gene primer amplification. Clones were sequenced by immunoSEQ multiplex PCR, and TCRdb holds only the in-frame ones, with some missing. The V and J calls and clone size are taken from that table; D and trimming were inferred from the DNA. The table has over 110,000 clones, around 89% seen once. Sequencing was performed on peripheral blood. The origin of this receptor is a human donor in a cohort sampled during active COVID-19. The chain joins TRBV5-6 to TRBJ1-2; TRBD1 aligns across 8 bases. In DNA, the CDR3 is TGTGCCAGCAGCCGTGACAGGGGTGGAGGCTACACCTTC. Translated, it gives CASSRDRGGGYTF. The variable domain in full, with the rest retrieved from reference TRBV5-6 and TRBJ1-2, is DAGVTQSPTHLIKTRGQQVTLRCSPKSGHDTVSWYQQALGQGPQFIFQYYEEEERQRGNFPDRFSGHQFPNYSSELNVNALLLGDSALYLCASSRDRGGGYTFGSGTRLTVV.